Each of the 3 T cell receptor beta chains below was sequenced from the same sample in a study of T cells after yellow fever vaccination. In TCRdb, the 5' RACE reads were re-called with MiXCR into one record per CDR3 protein. This table holds more than 300,000 distinct CDR3 sequences, around 10% found once. Sequenced here: CD4+ T cells sorted from PBMCs, sampled 45 days after the yellow fever booster vaccination. Every receptor here comes from a man aged 18 to 29 who received the YFV17D yellow fever vaccine.

This clonotype came up a few times. The chain has TRBV5-4 and TRBJ2-1; 9 bases match TRBD2. CDR1 and CDR2 from the germline V gene are SGHNT and YYREEE (reference sequence). After removal of 5 bases from V and 6 bases from J, the junction contained 9 bases not matched to a gene. This CDR3 is built from 15 residues. CDR3 nucleotide sequence: TGTGCCAGCAGTGACCCCGGGACTAGCTTCAATGAGCAGTTCTTC. Its protein is CASSDPGTSFNEQFF.

The chain uses TRBV12-3 or TRBV12-4 and TRBJ2-4; possible D gene TRBD1, 6 bases. The ends were cut back, 2 bases at V and 9 bases at J, with 14 bases in the middle. The CDR3 extends over 14 amino acids. The CDR3 sequence: CASSLRGWVGIQYF. The CDR3 DNA is TGTGCCAGCAGTTTAAGGGGGTGGGTTGGCATTCAGTACTTC.

DNA of the CDR3: TGTGCCAGCAGTTTCGGGGCAGGGGCAGGTGAAGGCTACACCTTC. It codes for CASSFGAGAGEGYTF. The chain carries TRBV28 and TRBJ1-2; weak D call: TRBD1 (6 bases). Germline V gives CDR1 MDHEN, CDR2 SYDVKM. The CDR3 totals 15 residues. Deletions cut 3 bases from V and 8 bases from J, with 19 bases between.